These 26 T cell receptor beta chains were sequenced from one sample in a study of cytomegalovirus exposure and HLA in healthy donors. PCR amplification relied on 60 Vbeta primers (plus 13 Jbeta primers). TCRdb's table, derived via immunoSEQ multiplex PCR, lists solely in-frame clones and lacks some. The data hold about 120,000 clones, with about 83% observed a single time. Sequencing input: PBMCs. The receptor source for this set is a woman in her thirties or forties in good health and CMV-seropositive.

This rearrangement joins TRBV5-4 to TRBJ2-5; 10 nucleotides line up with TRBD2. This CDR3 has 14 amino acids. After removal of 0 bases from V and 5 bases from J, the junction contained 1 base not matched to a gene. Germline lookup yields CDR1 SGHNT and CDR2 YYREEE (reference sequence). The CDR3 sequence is CASSLGLAGETQYF. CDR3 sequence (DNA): TGTGCCAGCAGCTTGGGACTAGCGGGTGAGACCCAGTACTTC. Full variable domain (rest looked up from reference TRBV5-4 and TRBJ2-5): ETGVTQSPTHLIKTRGQQVTLRCSSQSGHNTVSWYQQALGQGPQFIFQYYREEENGRGNFPPRFSGLQFPNYSSELNVNALELDDSALYLCASSLGLAGETQYFGPGTRLLVL.

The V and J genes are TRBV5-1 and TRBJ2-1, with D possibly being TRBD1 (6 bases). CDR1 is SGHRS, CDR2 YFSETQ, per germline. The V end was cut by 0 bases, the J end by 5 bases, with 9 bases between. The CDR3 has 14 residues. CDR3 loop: CASSLAGQNNEQFF. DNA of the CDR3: TGCGCCAGCAGCTTGGCCGGACAGAACAATGAGCAGTTCTTC.

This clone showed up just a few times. The CDR3 loop reads CASRGLAVYEQYF. The CDR3 coding sequence is TGTGCCAGCAGGGGACTAGCGGTATACGAGCAGTACTTC. The chain joins TRBV27 to TRBJ2-7, with TRBD2 matching 11 bases. This CDR3 spans 13 amino acids. CDR1 and CDR2 (germline): MNHEY, SMNVEV (reference sequence). Unmatched junction bases numbered 2, after V lost 6 bases and J lost 4 bases.

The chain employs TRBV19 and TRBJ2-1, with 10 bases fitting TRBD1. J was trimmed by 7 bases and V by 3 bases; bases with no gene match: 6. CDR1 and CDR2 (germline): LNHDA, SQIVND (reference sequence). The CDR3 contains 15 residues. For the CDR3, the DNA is TGTGCCAGTAGTATTATGGGGACAGGGGTGAATGAGCAGTTCTTC. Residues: CASSIMGTGVNEQFF.

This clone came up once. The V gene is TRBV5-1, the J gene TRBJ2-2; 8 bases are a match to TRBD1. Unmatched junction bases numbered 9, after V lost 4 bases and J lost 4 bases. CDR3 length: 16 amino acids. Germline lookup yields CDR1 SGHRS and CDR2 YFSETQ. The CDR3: CASSVAGGTGTGELFF. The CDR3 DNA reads TGCGCCAGCAGCGTAGCAGGGGGCACGGGCACCGGGGAGCTGTTTTTT. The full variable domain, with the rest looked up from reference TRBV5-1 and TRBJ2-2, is KAGVTQTPRYLIKTRGQQVTLSCSPISGHRSVSWYQQTPGQGLQFLFEYFSETQRNKGNFPGRFSGRQFSNSRSEMNVSTLELGDSALYLCASSVAGGTGTGELFFGEGSRLTVL.

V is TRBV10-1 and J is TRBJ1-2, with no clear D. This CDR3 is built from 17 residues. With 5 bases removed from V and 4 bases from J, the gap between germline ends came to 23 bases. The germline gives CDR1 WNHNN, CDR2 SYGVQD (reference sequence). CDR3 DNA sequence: TGCGCCAGCAGTCCCATTCCCGGTTCTTCCACTTCCTATGGCTACACCTTC. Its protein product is CASSPIPGSSTSYGYTF.

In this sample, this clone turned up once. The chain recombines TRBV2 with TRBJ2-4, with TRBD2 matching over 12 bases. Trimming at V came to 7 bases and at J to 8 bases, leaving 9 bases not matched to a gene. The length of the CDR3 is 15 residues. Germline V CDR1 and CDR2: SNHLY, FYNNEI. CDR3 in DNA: TGTGCCAGCAAGCCGACTAGCGGGAGTGTAGACATTCAGTACTTC. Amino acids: CASKPTSGSVDIQYF. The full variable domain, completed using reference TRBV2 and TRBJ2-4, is EPEVTQTPSHQVTQMGQEVILRCVPISNHLYFYWYRQILGQKVEFLVSFYNNEISEKSEIFDDQFSVERPDGSNFTLKIRSTKLEDSAMYFCASKPTSGSVDIQYFGAGTRLSVL.

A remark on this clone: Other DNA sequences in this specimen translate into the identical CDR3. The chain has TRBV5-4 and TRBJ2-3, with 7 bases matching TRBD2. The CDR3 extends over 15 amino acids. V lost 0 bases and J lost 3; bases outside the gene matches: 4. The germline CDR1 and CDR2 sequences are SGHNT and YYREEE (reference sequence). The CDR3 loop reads CASSLGGSSTDTQYF. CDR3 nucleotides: TGTGCCAGCAGCTTGGGCGGGAGCAGTACAGATACGCAGTATTTT.

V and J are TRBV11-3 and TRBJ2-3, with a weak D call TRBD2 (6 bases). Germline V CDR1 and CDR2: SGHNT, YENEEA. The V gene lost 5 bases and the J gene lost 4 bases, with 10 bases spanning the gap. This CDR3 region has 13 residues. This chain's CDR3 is CASSPRDSDTQYF. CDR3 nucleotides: TGTGCCAGCAGCCCCCGGGACTCAGATACGCAGTATTTT.

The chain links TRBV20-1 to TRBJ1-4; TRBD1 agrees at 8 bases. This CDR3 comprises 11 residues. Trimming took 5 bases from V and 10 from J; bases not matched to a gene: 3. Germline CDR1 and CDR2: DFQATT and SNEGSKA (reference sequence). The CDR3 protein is CSAGQGRKLFF. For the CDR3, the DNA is TGCAGTGCTGGACAGGGACGAAAACTGTTTTTT.

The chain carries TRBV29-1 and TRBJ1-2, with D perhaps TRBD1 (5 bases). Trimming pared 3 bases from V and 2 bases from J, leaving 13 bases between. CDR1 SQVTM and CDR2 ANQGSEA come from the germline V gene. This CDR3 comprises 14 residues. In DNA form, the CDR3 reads TGCAGCGTTGATATAGTAACAGGCAACTATGGCTACACCTTC. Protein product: CSVDIVTGNYGYTF.

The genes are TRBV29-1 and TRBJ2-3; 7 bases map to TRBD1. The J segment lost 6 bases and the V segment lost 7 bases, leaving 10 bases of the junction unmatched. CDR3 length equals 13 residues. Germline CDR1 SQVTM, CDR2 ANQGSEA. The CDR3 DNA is TGCAGCGGCTCGGCAGGGGGTGCCGATACGCAGTATTTT. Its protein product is CSGSAGGADTQYF.

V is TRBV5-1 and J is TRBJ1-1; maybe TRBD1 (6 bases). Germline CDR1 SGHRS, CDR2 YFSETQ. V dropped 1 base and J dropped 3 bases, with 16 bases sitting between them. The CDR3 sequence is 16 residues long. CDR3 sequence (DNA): TGCGCCAGCAGCTTGACCCTCGAGGGGGGGGACACTGAAGCTTTCTTT. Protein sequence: CASSLTLEGGDTEAFF.

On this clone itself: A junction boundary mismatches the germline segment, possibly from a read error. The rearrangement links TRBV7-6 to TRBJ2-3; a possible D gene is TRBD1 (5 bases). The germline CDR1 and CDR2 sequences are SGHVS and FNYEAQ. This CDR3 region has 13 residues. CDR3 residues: CASSMGPTGTQYF. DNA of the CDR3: TGTGCCAGCAGCATGGGTCCTACAGGTACGCAGTATTTT.

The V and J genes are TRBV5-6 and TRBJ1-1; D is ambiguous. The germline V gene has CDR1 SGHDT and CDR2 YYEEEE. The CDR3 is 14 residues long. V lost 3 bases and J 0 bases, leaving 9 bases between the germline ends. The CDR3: CASSSPGVNTEAFF. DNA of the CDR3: TGTGCCAGCAGCTCCCCCGGGGTGAACACTGAAGCTTTCTTT. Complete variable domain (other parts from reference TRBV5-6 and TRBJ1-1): DAGVTQSPTHLIKTRGQQVTLRCSPKSGHDTVSWYQQALGQGPQFIFQYYEEEERQRGNFPDRFSGHQFPNYSSELNVNALLLGDSALYLCASSSPGVNTEAFFGQGTRLTVV.

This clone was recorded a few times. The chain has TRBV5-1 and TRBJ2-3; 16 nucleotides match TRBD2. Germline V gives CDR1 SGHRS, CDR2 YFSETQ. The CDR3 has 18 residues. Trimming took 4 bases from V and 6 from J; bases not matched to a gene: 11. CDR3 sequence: CASSVTGTSGGAGDTQYF. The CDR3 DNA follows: TGCGCCAGCAGCGTCACCGGGACTAGCGGGGGGGCAGGCGATACGCAGTATTTT.

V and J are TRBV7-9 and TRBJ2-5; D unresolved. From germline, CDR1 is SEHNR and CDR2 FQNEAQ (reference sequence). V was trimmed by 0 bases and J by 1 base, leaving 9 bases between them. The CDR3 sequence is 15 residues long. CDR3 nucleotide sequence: TGTGCCAGCAGCTTAGCGATGGGCTCCCAAGAGACCCAGTACTTC. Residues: CASSLAMGSQETQYF.

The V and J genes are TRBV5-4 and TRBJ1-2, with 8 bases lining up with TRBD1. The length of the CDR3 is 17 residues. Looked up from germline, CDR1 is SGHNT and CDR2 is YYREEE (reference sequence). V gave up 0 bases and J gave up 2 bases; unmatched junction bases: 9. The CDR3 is CASSLVRTGSLNYGYTF. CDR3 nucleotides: TGTGCCAGCAGCTTGGTCCGGACAGGGAGCCTCAACTATGGCTACACCTTC.

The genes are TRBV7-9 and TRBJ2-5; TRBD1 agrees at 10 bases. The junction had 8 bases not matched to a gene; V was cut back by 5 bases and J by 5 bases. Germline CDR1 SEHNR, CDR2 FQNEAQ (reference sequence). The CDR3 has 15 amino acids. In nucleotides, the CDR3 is TGTGCCAGCAGCAACAGACAGGGGGCTAGGGAGACCCAGTACTTC. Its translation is CASSNRQGARETQYF.

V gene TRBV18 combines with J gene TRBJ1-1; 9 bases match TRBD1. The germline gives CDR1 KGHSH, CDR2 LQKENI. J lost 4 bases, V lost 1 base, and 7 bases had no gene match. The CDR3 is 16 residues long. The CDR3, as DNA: TGTGCCAGCTCACCACAGGACAGGGGCAGGCGCACTGAAGCTTTCTTT. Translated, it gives CASSPQDRGRRTEAFF.

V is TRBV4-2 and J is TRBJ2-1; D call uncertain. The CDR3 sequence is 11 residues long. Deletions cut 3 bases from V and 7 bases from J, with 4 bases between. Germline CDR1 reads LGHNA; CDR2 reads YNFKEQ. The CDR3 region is CASSHVNEQFF. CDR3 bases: TGTGCCAGCAGCCACGTGAATGAGCAGTTCTTC.

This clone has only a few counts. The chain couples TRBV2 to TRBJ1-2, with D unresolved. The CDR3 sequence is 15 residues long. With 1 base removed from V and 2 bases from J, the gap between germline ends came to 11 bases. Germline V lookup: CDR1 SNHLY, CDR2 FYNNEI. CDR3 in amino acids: CASSEGLGRNYGYTF. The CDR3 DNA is TGTGCCAGCAGTGAAGGGTTAGGGAGGAACTATGGCTACACCTTC.

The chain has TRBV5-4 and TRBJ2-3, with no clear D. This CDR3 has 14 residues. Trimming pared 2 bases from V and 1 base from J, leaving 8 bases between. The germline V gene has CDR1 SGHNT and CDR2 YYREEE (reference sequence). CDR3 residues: CASSFYFRTDTQYF. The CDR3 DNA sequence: TGTGCCAGCAGCTTTTACTTCCGCACAGATACGCAGTATTTT. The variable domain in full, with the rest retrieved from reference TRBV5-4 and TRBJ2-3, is ETGVTQSPTHLIKTRGQQVTLRCSSQSGHNTVSWYQQALGQGPQFIFQYYREEENGRGNFPPRFSGLQFPNYSSELNVNALELDDSALYLCASSFYFRTDTQYFGPGTRLTVL.

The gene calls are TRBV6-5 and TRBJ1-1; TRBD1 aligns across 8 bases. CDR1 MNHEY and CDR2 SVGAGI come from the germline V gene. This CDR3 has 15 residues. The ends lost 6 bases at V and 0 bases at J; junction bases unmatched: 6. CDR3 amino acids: CASSLQGGMNTEAFF. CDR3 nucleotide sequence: TGTGCCAGCAGCTTACAGGGGGGGATGAACACTGAAGCTTTCTTT.

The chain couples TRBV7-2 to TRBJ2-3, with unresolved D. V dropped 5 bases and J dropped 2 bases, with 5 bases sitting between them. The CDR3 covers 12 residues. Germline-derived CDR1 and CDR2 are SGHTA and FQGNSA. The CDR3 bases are TGTGCCAGCAGCAAATACACAGATACGCAGTATTTT. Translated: CASSKYTDTQYF.

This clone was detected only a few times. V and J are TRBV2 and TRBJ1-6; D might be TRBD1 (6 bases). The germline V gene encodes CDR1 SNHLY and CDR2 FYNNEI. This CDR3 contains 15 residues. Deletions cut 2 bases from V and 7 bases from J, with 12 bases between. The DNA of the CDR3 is TGTGCCAGCAGTGAAAGGGCACAGGGAAATTCACCCCTCCACTTT. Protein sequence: CASSERAQGNSPLHF.